The present TCR beta chain was sequenced within a study of CD4 T cells in relation to SARS-CoV-2 and coronaviruses. Germline loops: CDR1 SGHRS, CDR2 YFSETQ. Trimming cost V 6 bases and J 5 bases; bases outside gene matches: 6. The CDR3 sequence is 14 residues long. Assay used: immunoSEQ multiplex PCR; TCRdb lists only in-frame clones, some missing. The top ten hold 20% to 25% of the sample, which has about 20,000 clones, around 75% seen once. In the case of this clone: The antigen is unknown.

Before the COVID-19 pandemic, during about 2010-2018, CD4+ T cells were taken from unexposed donors. CD4+ T cells were isolated from the cells after 10 days of culture. The rearrangement uses TRBV5-1 and TRBJ1-4; 8 bases agree with TRBD1. The sequence came from a human donor in good health. The sample taken for sequencing was CD4+ T cells from PBMCs, cultured in vitro. CDR3 DNA sequence: TGCGCCAGCAAAGACAGGGGACGAAATGAAAAACTGTTTTTT. Translating gives CASKDRGRNEKLFF. Looking up the rest from reference TRBV5-1 and TRBJ1-4 gives the full variable domain: KAGVTQTPRYLIKTRGQQVTLSCSPISGHRSVSWYQQTPGQGLQFLFEYFSETQRNKGNFPGRFSGRQFSNSRSEMNVSTLELGDSALYLCASKDRGRNEKLFFGSGTQLSVL.